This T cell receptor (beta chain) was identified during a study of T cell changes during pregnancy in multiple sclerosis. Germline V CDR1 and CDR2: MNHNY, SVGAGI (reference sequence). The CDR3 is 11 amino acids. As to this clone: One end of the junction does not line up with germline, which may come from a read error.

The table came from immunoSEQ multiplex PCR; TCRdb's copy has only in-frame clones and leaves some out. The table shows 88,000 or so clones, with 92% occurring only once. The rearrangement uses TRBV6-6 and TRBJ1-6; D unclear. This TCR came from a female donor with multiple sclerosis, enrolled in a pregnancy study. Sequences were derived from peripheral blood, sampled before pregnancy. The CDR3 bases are TGTGCCAGCAGTTACTACAACGGGTCCATCTTT. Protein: CASSYYNGSIF.